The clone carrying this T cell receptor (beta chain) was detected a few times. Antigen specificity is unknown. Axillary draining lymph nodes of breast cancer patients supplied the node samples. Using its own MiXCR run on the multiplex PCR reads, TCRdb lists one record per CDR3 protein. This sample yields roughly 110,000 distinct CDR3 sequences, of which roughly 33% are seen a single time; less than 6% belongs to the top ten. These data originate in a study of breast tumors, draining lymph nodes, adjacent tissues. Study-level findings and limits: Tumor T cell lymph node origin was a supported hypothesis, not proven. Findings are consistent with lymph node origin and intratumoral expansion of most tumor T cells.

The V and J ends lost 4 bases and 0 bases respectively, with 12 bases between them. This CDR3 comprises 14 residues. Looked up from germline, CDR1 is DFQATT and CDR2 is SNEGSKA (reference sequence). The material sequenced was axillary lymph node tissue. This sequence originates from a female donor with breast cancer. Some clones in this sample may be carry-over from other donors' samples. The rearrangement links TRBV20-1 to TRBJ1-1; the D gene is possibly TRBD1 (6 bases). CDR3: CSATPGQVNTEAFF. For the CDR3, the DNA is TGCAGTGCTACGCCGGGACAAGTGAACACTGAAGCTTTCTTT.